This record looks at one TCR beta chain sequence and its context. Between the trimmed V and J ends, which lost 4 bases and 7 bases, there was a span of 19 bases. This CDR3 contains 15 residues. CDR1 and CDR2 from the germline V gene are SGHDN and FVKESK. These data belong to a study of T cell changes during pregnancy in multiple sclerosis. Clones were read by immunoSEQ multiplex PCR, and TCRdb kept only the in-frame ones, dropping some. The sample lists just under 65,000 clones, roughly 91% occurring once. The origin of this receptor is a female donor in good health, enrolled as a control in a pregnancy study. Specimen: peripheral blood, collected after pregnancy. This sequence joins TRBV14 and TRBJ1-1; tentative D call: TRBD1 (5 bases). CDR3 residues: CASSPGTSSQLEAFF. As DNA, the CDR3 is TGTGCCAGCAGCCCAGGGACTAGTTCTCAACTTGAAGCTTTCTTT.